This is a list of T cell receptor beta chains from one sample in a study of shared clonotypes between healthy human individuals. Assay used: immunoSEQ multiplex PCR; TCRdb lists only in-frame clones, some missing. The top ten hold over 0.12% of the sample, which has a few million clones, about 92% seen once. Input material: naive CD4+ T cells sorted from blood. The receptors were sampled from a man aged 18 to 30 in good health. Both conserved end residues are part of each CDR3. Each record gives: clone size, J gene, D gene, V gene, CDR3 DNA, CDR3 protein. D genes are given only for firm matches. The listing skips clone size in some rows; elsewhere it reads once, few, many or a size class.

clone size: -
J gene: TRBJ2-2
D gene: TRBD2
V gene: TRBV5-5
CDR3 DNA: TGTGCCAGCAGCTTATCGGGAGGGCCTATTGGGGAGCTGTTTTTT
CDR3 protein: CASSLSGGPIGELFF

clone size: -
J gene: TRBJ1-3
D gene: -
V gene: TRBV27
CDR3 DNA: TGTGCCAGCAGTCCCCTTTTACAGGCTCTCTCTGGAAACACCATATATTTT
CDR3 protein: CASSPLLQALSGNTIYF

clone size: -
J gene: TRBJ2-5
D gene: -
V gene: TRBV15
CDR3 DNA: TGTGCCACCAGCAAAGAGCCCGCTCACGGTCTCCAAGAGACCCAGTACTTC
CDR3 protein: CATSKEPAHGLQETQYF

clone size: -
J gene: TRBJ1-6
D gene: -
V gene: TRBV30
CDR3 DNA: TGTGCCTGGAACTTGGGCCTTCCCTCACCCCTCCACTTT
CDR3 protein: CAWNLGLPSPLHF

clone size: once
J gene: TRBJ2-7
D gene: -
V gene: TRBV28
CDR3 DNA: TGTGCCAGCAGCCTCGTTGGGGGGATGAGCTCCTACGAGCAGTACTTC
CDR3 protein: CASSLVGGMSSYEQYF

clone size: -
J gene: TRBJ2-5
D gene: TRBD2
V gene: TRBV5-5
CDR3 DNA: TGTGCCAGCAGCGCCGGACTAGCGGGGGGGCTGGAGACCCAGTACTTC
CDR3 protein: CASSAGLAGGLETQYF

clone size: -
J gene: TRBJ2-2
D gene: -
V gene: TRBV5-1
CDR3 DNA: TGCGCCAGCAGCTTGGGTTTCACCGGGGAGCTGTTTTTT
CDR3 protein: CASSLGFTGELFF

clone size: -
J gene: TRBJ2-2
D gene: TRBD2
V gene: TRBV9
CDR3 DNA: TGTGCCAGCCGGAGCGGGACGGACACCGGGGAGCTGTTTTTT
CDR3 protein: CASRSGTDTGELFF

clone size: -
J gene: TRBJ2-3
D gene: -
V gene: TRBV5-1
CDR3 DNA: TGCGCCAGCAGCTTGCAGGGTTGGGCCGCAGATACGCAGTATTTT
CDR3 protein: CASSLQGWAADTQYF

clone size: -
J gene: TRBJ2-7
D gene: TRBD2
V gene: TRBV9
CDR3 DNA: TGTGCCAGCAGCCCTCGGACTAGCGGAGACAAATACGAGCAGTACTTC
CDR3 protein: CASSPRTSGDKYEQYF

clone size: few
J gene: TRBJ2-4
D gene: -
V gene: TRBV19
CDR3 DNA: TGTGCCAGTAGTCACGTGGGACTAAACATTCAGTACTTC
CDR3 protein: CASSHVGLNIQYF

clone size: -
J gene: TRBJ2-3
D gene: -
V gene: TRBV5-6
CDR3 DNA: TGTGCCAGCAGCTTGGCCACACCGAGCACAGATACGCAGTATTTT
CDR3 protein: CASSLATPSTDTQYF

clone size: -
J gene: TRBJ2-7
D gene: -
V gene: TRBV28
CDR3 DNA: TGTGCCAGCAGTTTTTCAGGGGCCTCTGGAGAGCAGTACTTC
CDR3 protein: CASSFSGASGEQYF

clone size: -
J gene: TRBJ1-4
D gene: TRBD1
V gene: TRBV6-5
CDR3 DNA: TGTGCCAGCAGTTACCTGACAGGGAGTGACGAAAAACTGTTTTTT
CDR3 protein: CASSYLTGSDEKLFF

clone size: -
J gene: TRBJ1-5
D gene: TRBD1
V gene: TRBV19
CDR3 DNA: TGTGCCAGTAGCATAAGACAGGGTAGTGGCAATCAGCCCCAGCATTTT
CDR3 protein: CASSIRQGSGNQPQHF

clone size: -
J gene: TRBJ1-2
D gene: -
V gene: TRBV7-9
CDR3 DNA: TGTGCCAGCAGCTTCGGACAGAGTGGCTACACCTTC
CDR3 protein: CASSFGQSGYTF

clone size: -
J gene: TRBJ2-2
D gene: -
V gene: TRBV30
CDR3 DNA: TGTGCCTGGACCAAGCAAATAACCGGGGAGCTGTTTTTT
CDR3 protein: CAWTKQITGELFF

clone size: -
J gene: TRBJ1-5
D gene: -
V gene: TRBV6-4
CDR3 DNA: TGTGCCAGCAGCGAAGAGGGGGGGATTAATCAGCCCCAGCATTTT
CDR3 protein: CASSEEGGINQPQHF

clone size: -
J gene: TRBJ2-3
D gene: -
V gene: TRBV28
CDR3 DNA: TGTGCCAGCAGTTCCCCTTCTCCGGGTACGCAGTATTTT
CDR3 protein: CASSSPSPGTQYF

clone size: -
J gene: TRBJ1-2
D gene: -
V gene: TRBV18
CDR3 DNA: TGTGCCAGCTCACCAGGATACAGGGATGGCTACACCTTC
CDR3 protein: CASSPGYRDGYTF

clone size: -
J gene: TRBJ2-1
D gene: -
V gene: TRBV6-5
CDR3 DNA: TGTGCCAGCAGGCGGGGTATCTCCTACAATGAGCAGTTCTTC
CDR3 protein: CASRRGISYNEQFF

clone size: -
J gene: TRBJ2-5
D gene: -
V gene: TRBV18
CDR3 DNA: TGTGCCAGCTCACCGGACCATCAAGAGACCCAGTACTTC
CDR3 protein: CASSPDHQETQYF

clone size: -
J gene: TRBJ1-2
D gene: TRBD1
V gene: TRBV28
CDR3 DNA: TGTGCCAGCACCGACGACAGGGGGCGTGAAGGCTACACCTTC
CDR3 protein: CASTDDRGREGYTF

clone size: -
J gene: TRBJ2-5
D gene: -
V gene: TRBV19
CDR3 DNA: TGTGCCAGTAGTACGCATGAGGGCGCGGAGACCCAGTACTTC
CDR3 protein: CASSTHEGAETQYF

clone size: -
J gene: TRBJ1-1
D gene: TRBD1
V gene: TRBV5-6
CDR3 DNA: TGTGCCAGCAGCTCCGGGACAGGGGGTTTGCTGGCAGCAGCTTTCTTT
CDR3 protein: CASSSGTGGLLAAAFF

clone size: -
J gene: TRBJ1-2
D gene: TRBD1
V gene: TRBV27
CDR3 DNA: TGTGCCAGCAGTCTATACAGGGGAGACTATGGCTACACCTTC
CDR3 protein: CASSLYRGDYGYTF

clone size: -
J gene: TRBJ2-7
D gene: -
V gene: TRBV27
CDR3 DNA: TGTGCCAGCAGTTCAAGCGGGTTAGGCTACGAGCAGTACTTC
CDR3 protein: CASSSSGLGYEQYF

clone size: -
J gene: TRBJ2-1
D gene: -
V gene: TRBV7-3
CDR3 DNA: TGTGCCAGCAGCCGAGATGGCGGCTCCTACAATGAGCAGTTCTTC
CDR3 protein: CASSRDGGSYNEQFF

clone size: -
J gene: TRBJ1-2
D gene: -
V gene: TRBV6-5
CDR3 DNA: TGTGCCAGCAGTTCCTCCCAGGGTTGGGACTATGGCTACACCTTC
CDR3 protein: CASSSSQGWDYGYTF

clone size: -
J gene: TRBJ2-5
D gene: TRBD1
V gene: TRBV27
CDR3 DNA: TGTGCCAGCAGTTCACAGGGGGAGTGGGAGACCCAGTACTTC
CDR3 protein: CASSSQGEWETQYF

clone size: -
J gene: TRBJ2-3
D gene: -
V gene: TRBV28
CDR3 DNA: TGTGCCAGCAGTTTCGACAGCACAGATACGCAGTATTTT
CDR3 protein: CASSFDSTDTQYF

clone size: once
J gene: TRBJ2-3
D gene: -
V gene: TRBV18
CDR3 DNA: TGTGCCAGCTCACTTTCGGGGGGCACAGATACGCAGTATTTT
CDR3 protein: CASSLSGGTDTQYF

clone size: -
J gene: TRBJ1-2
D gene: -
V gene: TRBV27
CDR3 DNA: TGTGCCAGCAGTTTGGCAGGGACAAACTATGGCTACACCTTC
CDR3 protein: CASSLAGTNYGYTF

clone size: -
J gene: TRBJ2-5
D gene: -
V gene: TRBV11-2
CDR3 DNA: TGTGCCAGCAGCTCAGGGGATCGGGAGACCCAGTACTTC
CDR3 protein: CASSSGDRETQYF

clone size: -
J gene: TRBJ2-7
D gene: -
V gene: TRBV6-1
CDR3 DNA: TGTGCCAGCAGTGACCCCCCCCACGAGCAGTACTTC
CDR3 protein: CASSDPPHEQYF

clone size: -
J gene: TRBJ2-3
D gene: TRBD2
V gene: TRBV2
CDR3 DNA: TGTGCCAGCAGTTTAGCGGGATCAGGACAAGATACGCAGTATTTT
CDR3 protein: CASSLAGSGQDTQYF

clone size: -
J gene: TRBJ2-7
D gene: TRBD2
V gene: TRBV11-2
CDR3 DNA: TGTGCCAGCAGCTCTAGCGGGGGGGTAAGGTACGAGCAGTACTTC
CDR3 protein: CASSSSGGVRYEQYF

clone size: -
J gene: TRBJ2-5
D gene: TRBD2
V gene: TRBV5-1
CDR3 DNA: TGCGCCAGCAGCTTGAACGGGGAGGGACAAGAGACCCAGTACTTC
CDR3 protein: CASSLNGEGQETQYF

clone size: once
J gene: TRBJ2-5
D gene: -
V gene: TRBV19
CDR3 DNA: TGTGCCAGTAGTCCCGTTCTCCAAGAGACCCAGTACTTC
CDR3 protein: CASSPVLQETQYF

clone size: -
J gene: TRBJ1-2
D gene: -
V gene: TRBV19
CDR3 DNA: TGTGCCAGTAGTATCTATCCAGAAAACTATGGCTACACCTTC
CDR3 protein: CASSIYPENYGYTF